Below are 23 T cell receptor beta chains sequenced from a single sample in a study of T cell repertoires in cytomegalovirus infection. TCRdb recomputed calls from the reads with MiXCR, one row per CDR3 protein. The table includes 550,000 to 850,000 distinct CDR3 sequences, 33% detected once. These TCRs are of unknown antigen specificity. The sequenced sample was cultured PBMCs, obtained from culture after CMV antigen stimulation. These TCRs come from a human donor in good health (CMV status not recorded). Some clones in this sample may be carry-over from other donors' samples.

There are many counts of this clonotype. This rearrangement joins TRBV6-2 or TRBV6-3 to TRBJ2-1; the D gene is possibly TRBD2 (5 bases). Per the germline V gene, CDR1 is MNHEY and CDR2 is SVGEGT. The germline V and J ends were trimmed by 8 bases and 5 bases, with 16 bases remaining between them. The CDR3 is 14 residues long. In DNA, the CDR3 is TGTGCCAGCGGCCCGGACTGGTTTGACAATGAGCAGTTCTTC. This sequence encodes CASGPDWFDNEQFF.

V is TRBV14 and J is TRBJ1-6; 12 bases are a match to TRBD1. J gave up 13 bases and V 5 bases, and 3 bases lay outside the gene matches. The CDR3 is 13 amino acids. Per germline, CDR1 SGHDN and CDR2 FVKESK. The chain's CDR3 is CASSGTGGSPLHF. The CDR3 region has the DNA TGTGCCAGCAGCGGGACAGGGGGCTCTCCCCTCCACTTT.

This clonotype has a count of ten or more. J is TRBJ2-1 and V is TRBV7-2; 10 bases agree with TRBD2. Trimming took 2 bases from V and 3 from J; bases not matched to a gene: 16. The CDR3 consists of 20 residues. Germline values: CDR1 SGHTA, CDR2 FQGNSA. The CDR3 bases are TGTGCCAGCAGCTTATTCGGGAGGGCTAGCGGGAGATTCTTCTACAATGAGCAGTTCTTC. Translating it yields CASSLFGRASGRFFYNEQFF. The whole variable domain, remainder taken from reference TRBV7-2 and TRBJ2-1, is GAGVSQSPSNKVTEKGKDVELRCDPISGHTALYWYRQSLGQGLEFLIYFQGNSAPDKSGLPSDRFSAERTGGSVSTLTIQRTQQEDSAVYLCASSLFGRASGRFFYNEQFFGPGTRLTVL.

J is TRBJ2-2 and V is TRBV7-6, with D maybe TRBD2 (7 bases). CDR3 length equals 13 residues. The germline V gene has CDR1 SGHVS and CDR2 FNYEAQ. The germline V and J ends were trimmed by 8 bases and 6 bases, with 13 bases remaining between them. Here the CDR3 reads CASGRGSAGELFF. The CDR3 DNA reads as TGTGCCAGCGGGAGGGGGAGTGCCGGGGAGCTGTTTTTT.

V gene TRBV27 combines with J gene TRBJ1-4, with D unresolved. Germline assignment: CDR1 MNHEY and CDR2 SMNVEV (reference sequence). The CDR3 totals 16 residues. Trimming stripped 2 bases from V and 6 bases from J, with 16 bases between. CDR3 protein: CASSLEDGITDEKLFF. DNA of the CDR3: TGTGCCAGCAGTTTAGAGGACGGCATCACGGATGAAAAACTGTTTTTT.

V and J are TRBV18 and TRBJ2-5, with 7 bases aligning to TRBD2. CDR1 KGHSH and CDR2 LQKENI come from the germline V gene. The CDR3 contains 16 residues. Trimming removed 4 bases from V and 2 bases from J; junction bases left unmatched: 10. CDR3 region: CASSLKASGSQETQYF. CDR3 bases: TGTGCCAGCTCACTAAAGGCTAGCGGATCACAAGAGACCCAGTACTTC.

The V gene is TRBV7-6, the J gene TRBJ1-2; D gene unclear. Germline CDR1 is SGHVS and CDR2 is FNYEAQ. Deletions cut 5 bases from V and 5 bases from J, with 9 bases between. The length of the CDR3 is 12 residues. The CDR3 DNA is TGTGCCAGCAGCCCGATTGGGTATGGCTACACCTTC. Protein product: CASSPIGYGYTF.

This clonotype was counted ten times or more. V gene TRBV7-2 combines with J gene TRBJ2-7; tentative D call: TRBD2 (5 bases). V dropped 2 bases and J dropped 2 bases, with 19 bases sitting between them. The CDR3 extends over 17 amino acids. Germline V lookup: CDR1 SGHTA, CDR2 FQGNSA. The CDR3 nucleotides read TGTGCCAGCAGCTTATCACTAGTTGGGCCCTTAACCTACGAGCAGTACTTC. Protein product: CASSLSLVGPLTYEQYF.

The J gene is TRBJ1-1, the V gene TRBV12-3 or TRBV12-4; tentative D call: TRBD1 (5 bases). The CDR3 sequence is 11 residues long. V lost 5 bases, J lost 10 bases, and 11 bases lay in between. The CDR3 loop reads CASSAGSAAFF. DNA for the CDR3: TGTGCCAGCAGTGCAGGGAGCGCAGCTTTCTTT.

The rearrangement links TRBV28 to TRBJ2-5; unclear D gene. The germline gives CDR1 MDHEN, CDR2 SYDVKM. The CDR3 is made up of 12 amino acids. V was cut by 6 bases and J by 4 bases, with 9 bases left in between. CDR3 sequence (DNA): TGTGCCAGCAGAACGGCCACAGAGACCCAGTACTTC. Its translation: CASRTATETQYF.

This clonotype was seen a handful of times. The chain recombines TRBV19 with TRBJ1-1; D remains ambiguous. V was clipped by 3 bases and J by 3 bases, with 14 bases between them. Germline CDR1 LNHDA, CDR2 SQIVND (reference sequence). The CDR3 runs to 15 residues. The CDR3 sequence: CASSIFSGFHTEAFF. In DNA form, the CDR3 reads TGTGCCAGTAGTATTTTTTCGGGGTTTCACACTGAAGCTTTCTTT. The variable domain in full, with the rest retrieved from reference TRBV19 and TRBJ1-1, is DGGITQSPKYLFRKEGQNVTLSCEQNLNHDAMYWYRQDPGQGLRLIYYSQIVNDFQKGDIAEGYSVSREKKESFPLTVTSAQKNPTAFYLCASSIFSGFHTEAFFGQGTRLTVV.

The count of this clonotype is one. J is TRBJ1-5 and V is TRBV20-1; D remains ambiguous. Germline CDR1 reads DFQATT; CDR2 reads SNEGSKA (reference sequence). Deletions cut 1 base from V and 7 bases from J, with 14 bases between. This CDR3 spans 14 amino acids. CDR3 coding DNA: TGCAGTGCTAGAGGGTGGGAGGGAGCCCAGCCCCAGCATTTT. Translation: CSARGWEGAQPQHF.

This clonotype was seen a handful of times. This sequence joins TRBV19 and TRBJ2-1, with D possibly being TRBD2 (6 bases). The ends were cut back, 3 bases at V and 3 bases at J, with 9 bases in the middle. In germline, CDR1 is LNHDA, CDR2 SQIVND (reference sequence). The CDR3 contains 14 residues. In nucleotides, the CDR3 is TGTGCCAGTAGTATTTCGGACTACTACAATGAGCAGTTCTTC. This sequence encodes CASSISDYYNEQFF.

The chain recombines TRBV10-3 with TRBJ2-2; no clear D. CDR3 size: 14 residues. V shed 0 bases and J shed 6 bases, with 8 bases lying between them. The germline V gene encodes CDR1 ENHRY and CDR2 SYGVKD. The chain's CDR3 is CAISESASAGELFF. Written as DNA, the CDR3 is TGTGCCATCAGTGAGTCGGCTAGTGCCGGGGAGCTGTTTTTT.

Many counts were recorded for this clonotype. V gene TRBV7-8 combines with J gene TRBJ1-1; 7 nucleotides match TRBD1. V shed 5 bases, J shed 1 base, and the junction held 4 bases outside the gene matches. CDR3 length equals 14 residues. Germline CDR1 and CDR2: SGHVS and FQNEAQ. The CDR3 DNA reads as TGTGCCAGCAGCCCGTGGACAGGGAACACTGAAGCTTTCTTT. Translated, it gives CASSPWTGNTEAFF. Filled out from reference TRBV7-8 and TRBJ1-1, the complete variable domain reads GAGVSQSPRYKVAKRGQDVALRCDPISGHVSLFWYQQALGQGPEFLTYFQNEAQLDKSGLPSDRFFAERPEGSVSTLKIQRTQQEDSAVYLCASSPWTGNTEAFFGQGTRLTVV.

The chain carries TRBV4-1 and TRBJ1-5; perhaps TRBD1 as D (6 bases). Germline V gene data show CDR1 as MGHRA and CDR2 as YSYEKL. V gave up 1 base and J gave up 1 base, with 20 bases separating them. There are 19 residues in the CDR3. The chain's CDR3 is CASSQVGGAGTVSNQPQHF. The CDR3 bases are TGCGCCAGCAGCCAAGTGGGGGGGGCAGGGACGGTAAGCAATCAGCCCCAGCATTTT.

This clonotype was counted only a few times. The gene calls are TRBV10-3 and TRBJ1-1; a possible D gene is TRBD1 (6 bases). The CDR3 totals 13 residues. The ends were cut back, 8 bases at V and 7 bases at J, with 17 bases in the middle. The germline gives CDR1 ENHRY, CDR2 SYGVKD. The CDR3 protein is CAILAGEAGEAFF. As DNA, the CDR3 is TGTGCCATCCTTGCAGGGGAGGCCGGTGAAGCTTTCTTT.

This clonotype showed up just a few times. The J gene is TRBJ2-7, the V gene TRBV7-9; possible D gene TRBD2, 5 bases. The V and J ends lost 1 base and 8 bases respectively, with 15 bases between them. The CDR3 has 14 amino acids. The germline gives CDR1 SEHNR, CDR2 FQNEAQ (reference sequence). The DNA of the CDR3 is TGTGCCAGCAGCTTAGGAGGGCAGAGGATCCAGCAGTACTTC. Translating it yields CASSLGGQRIQQYF.

There are a few counts of this clonotype. One end of the junction does not line up with germline, which may come from a read error. This rearrangement joins TRBV6-1 to TRBJ2-1; 8 bases align to TRBD2. This CDR3 comprises 13 residues. Germline CDR1 is MNHNS and CDR2 is SASEGT. The CDR3 sequence: CASSSGSYNQQFF. The CDR3 DNA follows: TGTGCCAGCAGCAGCGGGAGCTACAATCAGCAGTTCTTC.

This clonotype was counted a few times. CDR3 nucleotide sequence: TGTGCCAGCAGGACCGGGGCCTCGATTGGGGCTTTCTTT. Residues: CASRTGASIGAFF. The V gene is TRBV2, the J gene TRBJ1-1; D possibly corresponds to TRBD1 (5 bases). Trimming stripped 6 bases from V and 11 bases from J, with 19 bases between. Germline V CDR1 and CDR2: SNHLY, FYNNEI. There are 13 residues in the CDR3.

J is TRBJ2-1 and V is TRBV7-2; 9 bases agree with TRBD2. Trimming took 7 bases from V and 4 from J; bases not matched to a gene: 8. CDR1 SGHTA and CDR2 FQGNSA come from the germline V gene. The CDR3 is 15 residues long. CDR3: CASTKGTSPYNEQFF. CDR3 coding DNA: TGTGCCAGCACCAAAGGGACTAGCCCTTACAATGAGCAGTTCTTC.

CDR3 amino acids: CASSDRTGVAGEQFF. The CDR3 DNA sequence: TGTGCCAGCAGTGATAGGACGGGGGTGGCGGGTGAGCAGTTCTTC. This chain joins TRBV2 and TRBJ2-1; tentative D call: TRBD2 (6 bases). With 3 bases removed from V and 9 bases from J, the gap between germline ends came to 18 bases. Germline V gene data show CDR1 as SNHLY and CDR2 as FYNNEI. There are 15 residues in the CDR3.

The chain combines TRBV6-5 with TRBJ2-3; 8 nucleotides agree with TRBD2. Per germline, CDR1 MNHEY and CDR2 SVGAGI. V dropped 6 bases and J dropped 6; count of bases not matched to a gene: 8. This CDR3 has 14 amino acids. The CDR3 region is CASRRGLAEDTQYF. The CDR3 bases are TGTGCCAGCAGGCGCGGACTAGCTGAGGATACGCAGTATTTT.